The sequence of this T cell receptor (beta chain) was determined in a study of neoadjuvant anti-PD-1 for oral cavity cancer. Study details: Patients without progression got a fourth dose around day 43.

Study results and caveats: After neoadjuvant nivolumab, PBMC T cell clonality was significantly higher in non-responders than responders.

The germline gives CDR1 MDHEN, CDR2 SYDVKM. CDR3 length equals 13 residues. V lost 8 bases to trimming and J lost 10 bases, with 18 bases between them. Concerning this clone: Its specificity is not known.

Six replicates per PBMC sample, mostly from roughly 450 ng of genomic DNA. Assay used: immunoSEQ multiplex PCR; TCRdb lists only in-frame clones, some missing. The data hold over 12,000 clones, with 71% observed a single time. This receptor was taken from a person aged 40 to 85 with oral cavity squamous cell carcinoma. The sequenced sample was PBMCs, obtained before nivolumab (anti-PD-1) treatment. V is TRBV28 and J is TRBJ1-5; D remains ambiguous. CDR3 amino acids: CASLQAVSLPQHF. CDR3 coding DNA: TGTGCCAGCCTCCAGGCGGTAAGCCTACCCCAGCATTTT.